Presented here are 5 T cell receptor beta chains from one specimen sequenced in a study of cytomegalovirus exposure and HLA in healthy donors. Primers included in the PCR were 60 Vbeta and 13 Jbeta primers. Assay used: immunoSEQ multiplex PCR; TCRdb lists only in-frame clones, some missing. The sample has about 160,000 clones, roughly 79% seen once. The sequencing sample was made of PBMCs. All receptors derive from a man younger than 35 in good health and CMV-seropositive.

This clone has a single count. V and J are TRBV7-9 and TRBJ2-3, with a tentative D call TRBD2 (6 bases). V was trimmed by 2 bases and J by 5 bases, leaving 20 bases between them. This CDR3 has 17 residues. From germline, CDR1 is SEHNR and CDR2 FQNEAQ (reference sequence). The CDR3 DNA reads as TGTGCCAGCAGCTTAATTGCGGTGGGGAGGCCGGGAGATACGCAGTATTTT. It translates to CASSLIAVGRPGDTQYF.

CDR3 nucleotides: TGTGCCAGCAGCTCCGAGGGGACAGGGAATCAGCCCCAGCATTTT. Its protein product is CASSSEGTGNQPQHF. This chain connects TRBV5-6 to TRBJ1-5; 9 bases agree with TRBD1. CDR1 and CDR2 from the germline V gene are SGHDT and YYEEEE. This CDR3 is built from 15 residues. J was trimmed by 4 bases and V by 3 bases; bases with no gene match: 5.

This rearrangement joins TRBV2 to TRBJ1-4, with TRBD1 identical over 8 bases. Germline V gene sequence: CDR1 SNHLY, CDR2 FYNNEI. The CDR3 has 14 residues. V was pared by 5 bases and J by 5 bases, with 4 bases of the junction left unmatched. CDR3 residues: CASSTGDRNEKLFF. CDR3 coding DNA: TGTGCCAGCAGTACCGGGGACAGGAATGAAAAACTGTTTTTT.

The chain joins TRBV11-2 to TRBJ1-2; 10 nucleotides align to TRBD1. The CDR3 has 14 residues. The V gene end was trimmed by 1 base and the J gene end by 4 bases; junction bases not matched to a gene: 0. Per the germline V gene, CDR1 is SGHAT and CDR2 is FQNNGV. CDR3 coding DNA: TGTGCCAGCAGCTTAGGGACAGGGGGCTATGGCTACACCTTC. This gives the protein CASSLGTGGYGYTF. Looking up the rest from reference TRBV11-2 and TRBJ1-2 gives the full variable domain: EAGVAQSPRYKIIEKRQSVAFWCNPISGHATLYWYQQILGQGPKLLIQFQNNGVVDDSQLPKDRFSAERLKGVDSTLKIQPAKLEDSAVYLCASSLGTGGYGYTFGSGTRLTVV.

V gene TRBV25-1 combines with J gene TRBJ2-1, with D perhaps matching TRBD2 (6 bases). The CDR3 is made up of 14 amino acids. V lost 7 bases and J 1 base, leaving 11 bases between the germline ends. Germline V gives CDR1 MGHDK, CDR2 SYGVNS. CDR3 DNA: TGTGCCAGCACTTCGGGAGTGTCCTACAATGAGCAGTTCTTC. This encodes CASTSGVSYNEQFF.